One sample yielded the 17 T cell receptor beta chains listed below, sequenced in a study of siplizumab effects on memory and regulatory T cells. The assay was immunoSEQ multiplex PCR, and TCRdb's table has in-frame clones only and misses some. The sample lists 90,000 to 120,000 clones; approximately 93% were seen once. The material sequenced was Tregs sorted from blood. The receptors shown here come from a human donor in good health.

This chain connects TRBV5-1 to TRBJ2-5; D gene unclear. With 0 bases removed from V and 6 bases from J, the gap between germline ends came to 6 bases. The V gene's germline CDR1 is SGHRS and CDR2 YFSETQ. The CDR3 covers 12 residues. CDR3 nucleotides: TGCGCCAGCAGCTTGGCCGGAAAGACCCAGTACTTC. Its protein is CASSLAGKTQYF. Full variable domain (remainder filled in from reference TRBV5-1 and TRBJ2-5): KAGVTQTPRYLIKTRGQQVTLSCSPISGHRSVSWYQQTPGQGLQFLFEYFSETQRNKGNFPGRFSGRQFSNSRSEMNVSTLELGDSALYLCASSLAGKTQYFGPGTRLLVL.

The rearrangement links TRBV5-4 to TRBJ2-5; TRBD2 is a possible D gene (7 bases). Germline CDR1 reads SGHNT; CDR2 reads YYREEE (reference sequence). Trimming removed 3 bases from V and 4 bases from J, with 16 bases in between. The CDR3 covers 15 residues. CDR3 in amino acids: CASSSMGGAGETQYF. The CDR3 region has the DNA TGTGCCAGCAGCTCAATGGGGGGGGCGGGAGAGACCCAGTACTTC.

The chain recombines TRBV30 with TRBJ1-4; D possibly corresponds to TRBD1 (5 bases). This CDR3 region has 14 residues. The V gene lost 2 bases and the J gene lost 1 base, with 8 bases spanning the gap. Germline loops: CDR1 GTSNPN, CDR2 SVGIG (reference sequence). The CDR3, as DNA: TGTGCCTGGAGTTGGGGGATAACTAATGAAAAACTGTTTTTT. Residues: CAWSWGITNEKLFF.

The CDR3 coding sequence is TGCGCCAGCAGCTTAATAACAGGTGGGGTGTTGGGCTACACCTTC. This gives the protein CASSLITGGVLGYTF. This sequence joins TRBV5-1 and TRBJ1-2; a weak D match, TRBD1 (5 bases). CDR3 size: 15 residues. V was clipped by 2 bases and J by 8 bases, with 19 bases between them. Germline CDR1 SGHRS, CDR2 YFSETQ.

The J gene is TRBJ1-3, the V gene TRBV6-5; D uncertain. The V gene lost 5 bases and the J gene lost 2 bases, with 10 bases spanning the gap. The CDR3 is 14 residues long. Per the germline V gene, CDR1 is MNHEY and CDR2 is SVGAGI. DNA for the CDR3: TGTGCCAGCAGTAACACAGTTACTGGAAACACCATATATTTT. Amino acid sequence: CASSNTVTGNTIYF.

J is TRBJ2-1 and V is TRBV6-5; D is possibly TRBD2 (5 bases). CDR3 length: 14 amino acids. Germline V gene data show CDR1 as MNHEY and CDR2 as SVGAGI. V was shortened by 9 bases and J by 7 bases, with 19 bases between the two germline ends. In DNA, the CDR3 is TGTGCCAGTACTGGGTTGGGAGAGGGTAATGAGCAGTTCTTC. Residues: CASTGLGEGNEQFF.

V gene TRBV27 combines with J gene TRBJ2-5, with 11 bases aligning to TRBD1. The CDR3 runs 15 residues. CDR1 is MNHEY and CDR2 is SMNVEV in the germline V gene (reference sequence). Trimming took 5 bases from V and 4 from J; bases not matched to a gene: 6. CDR3 amino acids: CASSAPGQGVETQYF. The CDR3 nucleotides read TGTGCCAGCAGTGCACCGGGACAGGGGGTAGAGACCCAGTACTTC.

This CDR3 is CASSGYRGLWIGELFF. The CDR3 DNA is TGTGCCAGCAGTGGGTACAGGGGGTTGTGGATCGGGGAGCTGTTTTTT. V gene TRBV6-1 combines with J gene TRBJ2-2; 8 bases line up with TRBD1. Germline lookup yields CDR1 MNHNS and CDR2 SASEGT. J gave up 7 bases and V 4 bases, and 11 bases lay outside the gene matches. CDR3 length: 16 residues.

V and J are TRBV18 and TRBJ2-7; 10 nucleotides agree with TRBD1. From germline, CDR1 is KGHSH and CDR2 LQKENI. J lost 4 bases, V lost 4 bases, and 10 bases had no gene match. There are 16 residues in the CDR3. The CDR3 DNA sequence: TGTGCCAGCTCACGCCTACCGGGACAGGGGACATACGAGCAGTACTTC. This encodes CASSRLPGQGTYEQYF.

J is TRBJ1-4 and V is TRBV27; unclear D gene. The CDR3 is 14 residues long. Germline assignment: CDR1 MNHEY and CDR2 SMNVEV (reference sequence). The germline V and J ends were trimmed by 3 bases and 12 bases, with 17 bases remaining between them. The CDR3 DNA reads TGTGCCAGCAGTTTGGTCTTCAGTCCTCCCCAACTGTTTTTT. This codes for CASSLVFSPPQLFF.

This rearrangement joins TRBV6-5 to TRBJ2-7; 9 bases map to TRBD2. This CDR3 is 14 amino acids long. The V and J ends lost 6 bases and 2 bases, in that order; junction bases with no gene match: 5. Germline loops: CDR1 MNHEY, CDR2 SVGAGI. The DNA for the CDR3 is TGTGCCAGCAGGCACACTAGCGGGCCCTACGAGCAGTACTTC. Translated, it gives CASRHTSGPYEQYF.

The gene calls are TRBV7-2 and TRBJ2-1; tentatively, D is TRBD1 (6 bases). Germline CDR1 is SGHTA and CDR2 is FQGNSA. The CDR3 totals 11 residues. Trimming removed 5 bases from V and 15 bases from J, with 14 bases in between. The CDR3 sequence: CASSEGVVGFF. The CDR3 region has the DNA TGTGCCAGCAGCGAGGGGGTAGTAGGGTTCTTC.

The rearrangement links TRBV15 to TRBJ2-5; D possibly corresponds to TRBD2 (5 bases). Trimming shortened V by 3 bases and J by 3 bases, and 11 bases separated the two germline ends. Germline CDR1 LNHNV, CDR2 YYDKDF (reference sequence). This CDR3 has 14 amino acids. The CDR3 bases are TGTGCCACCAGCAGGACGGGGAAAGAAGAGACCCAGTACTTC. Translated, it gives CATSRTGKEETQYF. The whole variable domain, remainder taken from reference TRBV15 and TRBJ2-5, is DAMVIQNPRYQVTQFGKPVTLSCSQTLNHNVMYWYQQKSSQAPKLLFHYYDKDFNNEADTPDNFQSRRPNTSFCFLDIRSPGLGDTAMYLCATSRTGKEETQYFGPGTRLLVL.

The rearrangement uses TRBV19 and TRBJ2-2; 11 bases match TRBD2. The CDR3 consists of 15 residues. From germline, CDR1 is LNHDA and CDR2 SQIVND (reference sequence). V lost 8 bases, J lost 0 bases, and 2 bases stayed unmatched. CDR3 sequence: CASRLAGPNTGELFF. The CDR3 nucleotides read TGTGCCAGTCGACTAGCGGGGCCGAACACCGGGGAGCTGTTTTTT.

The CDR3 region has the DNA TGTGCCAGCAGTGTACTGACAGGTCGGGCTTTCTTT. Translation gives CASSVLTGRAFF. V usage is TRBV6-1 and J usage is TRBJ1-1, with D possibly TRBD1 on 6 matching bases. V gave up 4 bases and J gave up 11 bases, with 14 bases separating them. CDR1 is MNHNS, CDR2 SASEGT, per germline. CDR3 length: 12 amino acids.

The CDR3 nucleotides read TGTGCCAGCAGCAAAAGAAGGGTCGCCGCTCAGCCCCAGCATTTT. This codes for CASSKRRVAAQPQHF. The V call is TRBV21-1, the J call TRBJ1-5. TRBV21-1 is a recognized pseudogene. The CDR3 loop spans 15 amino acids.

This sequence joins TRBV10-3 and TRBJ1-2; D is possibly TRBD1 (5 bases). CDR3 length equals 13 residues. V shed 10 bases and J shed 2 bases, with 14 bases lying between them. Germline CDR1 and CDR2: ENHRY and SYGVKD. CDR3 in amino acids: CATRAASNYGYTF. CDR3 nucleotides: TGTGCCACCAGGGCCGCTTCCAACTATGGCTACACCTTC.